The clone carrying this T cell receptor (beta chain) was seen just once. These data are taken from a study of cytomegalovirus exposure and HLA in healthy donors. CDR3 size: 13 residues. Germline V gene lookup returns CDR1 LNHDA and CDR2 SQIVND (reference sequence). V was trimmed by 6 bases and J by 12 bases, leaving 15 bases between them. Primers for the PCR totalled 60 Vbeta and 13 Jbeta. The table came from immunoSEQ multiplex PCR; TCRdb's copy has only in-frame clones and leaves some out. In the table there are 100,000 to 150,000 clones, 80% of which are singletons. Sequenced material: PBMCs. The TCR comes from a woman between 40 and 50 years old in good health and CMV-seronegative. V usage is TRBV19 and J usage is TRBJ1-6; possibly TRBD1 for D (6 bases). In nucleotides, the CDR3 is TGTGCCAGTAGCAGCCACAGGGTTGAACCCCTCCACTTT. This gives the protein CASSSHRVEPLHF.